These 21 T cell receptor beta chains share one sample of origin, sequenced in a study of T-cell memory formation after mild COVID-19. Using its own MiXCR run on the 5' RACE reads, TCRdb lists one record per CDR3 protein. The sample holds around 130,000 distinct CDR3 sequences, roughly 6% seen once. The sample consisted of PBMCs or a T cell subset sorted from them (not recorded which). These receptors all come from an adult woman who had mild COVID-19 (a few samples of this study predate the infection). Cell type and time point are not known.

This clonotype was seen only a few times. J is TRBJ2-5 and V is TRBV19, with TRBD1 as a possible D gene (6 bases). V lost 5 bases and J lost 0, with 16 bases in between. There are 16 residues in the CDR3. Germline V gene sequence: CDR1 LNHDA, CDR2 SQIVND (reference sequence). The CDR3 nucleotides read TGTGCCAGTAGTCCAGGACAGAATCTGTACCAAGAGACCCAGTACTTC. As protein: CASSPGQNLYQETQYF.

This chain links TRBV5-1 with TRBJ2-1, with D perhaps TRBD1 (6 bases). The CDR3 runs 14 residues. Germline V gene sequence: CDR1 SGHRS, CDR2 YFSETQ. V was pared by 6 bases and J by 4 bases, with 14 bases between. The CDR3, as DNA: TGCGCCAGCACTCCGAACAGGGAGTACAATGAGCAGTTCTTC. Translated, it gives CASTPNREYNEQFF.

This clonotype was seen a handful of times. The chain is built from TRBV7-2 and TRBJ2-5; 7 bases align to TRBD1. The CDR3 is made up of 16 amino acids. J was trimmed by 1 base and V by 5 bases; bases with no gene match: 10. The germline gives CDR1 SGHTA, CDR2 FQGNSA. In DNA, the CDR3 is TGTGCCAGCAGCCGTCCCCCCACAGGGGCCCAAGAGACCCAGTACTTC. This codes for CASSRPPTGAQETQYF.

This clonotype was observed many times. The V call is TRBV7-2, the J call TRBJ2-3; D is undetermined. This CDR3 is built from 13 residues. Germline V gene data show CDR1 as SGHTA and CDR2 as FQGNSA. V lost 3 bases and J lost 9, with 13 bases in between. The CDR3 DNA is TGTGCCAGCAGCTTTCAACCTGGGCAGACGCAGTATTTT. Amino acids: CASSFQPGQTQYF.

The chain is built from TRBV20-1 and TRBJ2-1; 15 positions agree with TRBD2. Germline CDR1 is DFQATT and CDR2 is SNEGSKA (reference sequence). CDR3 length: 16 amino acids. V shed 6 bases, J shed 3 bases, and the junction held 6 bases outside the gene matches. The CDR3 nucleotides read TGCAGTGCCCCAGGACTAGCGGGGGGGGTCTACAATGAGCAGTTCTTC. It yields the protein CSAPGLAGGVYNEQFF.

This clonotype has at least ten counts. The chain recombines TRBV10-2 with TRBJ2-5; D call uncertain. Trimming cost V 8 bases and J 1 base, with 11 bases left between them. From germline, CDR1 is WSHSY and CDR2 SAAADI. This CDR3 has 13 amino acids. The CDR3 coding sequence is TGCGCCAGCGGCCGAATGCCCCAAGAGACCCAGTACTTC. Translating it yields CASGRMPQETQYF.

This clonotype was found a few times. This sequence joins TRBV7-3 and TRBJ2-1; TRBD2 matches 7 bases. Trimming removed 8 bases from V and 4 bases from J; junction bases left unmatched: 5. Germline V gene sequence: CDR1 SGHTA, CDR2 FQGTGA. There are 13 residues in the CDR3. CDR3 sequence (DNA): TGTGCCAGCCCACTAGCGAAGTACAATGAGCAGTTCTTC. Protein product: CASPLAKYNEQFF. Filled out from reference TRBV7-3 and TRBJ2-1, the complete variable domain reads GAGVSQTPSNKVTEKGKYVELRCDPISGHTALYWYRQSLGQGPEFLIYFQGTGAADDSGLPNDRFFAVRPEGSVSTLKIQRTERGDSAVYLCASPLAKYNEQFFGPGTRLTVL.

This chain uses TRBV5-1 with TRBJ2-5; D unclear. V lost 0 bases and J 4 bases, leaving 7 bases between the germline ends. There are 13 residues in the CDR3. CDR1 is SGHRS and CDR2 is YFSETQ in the germline V gene. The CDR3 loop reads CASSLEFGETQYF. Here the CDR3 DNA reads TGCGCCAGCAGCTTGGAATTCGGAGAGACCCAGTACTTC.

This clonotype was observed many times. This sequence joins TRBV9 and TRBJ2-3; the D call may be TRBD1 or TRBD2 (6 bases each). From germline, CDR1 is SGDLS and CDR2 YYNGEE. Trimming left V 2 bases short and J 3 bases short, with 10 bases between. The CDR3 totals 14 residues. CDR3 amino acids: CASSVKGGTDTQYF. The CDR3 DNA sequence: TGTGCCAGCAGCGTCAAGGGGGGAACAGATACGCAGTATTTT. Full variable domain (missing parts from reference TRBV9 and TRBJ2-3): DSGVTQTPKHLITATGQRVTLRCSPRSGDLSVYWYQQSLDQGLQFLIQYYNGEERAKGNILERFSAQQFPDLHSELNLSSLELGDSALYFCASSVKGGTDTQYFGPGTRLTVL.

At least ten counts were recorded for this clonotype. The chain is built from TRBV10-3 and TRBJ2-1, with TRBD1 matching 9 bases. This CDR3 is 15 amino acids long. The trim removed 10 bases at V and 0 bases at J, leaving 7 bases unmatched. CDR1 and CDR2 from the germline V gene are ENHRY and SYGVKD. CDR3 nucleotide sequence: TGTGCCACAGCCGGGACAGGGAGCTCCTACAATGAGCAGTTCTTC. Residues: CATAGTGSSYNEQFF.

This chain uses TRBV6-2 or TRBV6-3 with TRBJ1-1; unclear D gene. The CDR3 runs to 16 residues. V was shortened by 4 bases and J by 0 bases, with 15 bases between the two germline ends. CDR1 MNHEY and CDR2 SVGEGT come from the germline V gene. The CDR3 region is CASSSPGSAMNTEAFF. CDR3 nucleotide sequence: TGTGCCAGCAGTTCCCCGGGCAGCGCTATGAACACTGAAGCTTTCTTT.

This clonotype has ten or more counts. J is TRBJ1-1 and V is TRBV7-6, with a tentative D call TRBD1 (5 bases). Germline assignment: CDR1 SGHVS and CDR2 FNYEAQ. V was pared by 5 bases and J by 1 base, with 11 bases between. The CDR3 loop spans 14 amino acids. Here the CDR3 DNA reads TGTGCCAGCAGCCTAGGGACTGAGAACACTGAAGCTTTCTTT. This translates into CASSLGTENTEAFF.

This clonotype was seen only a few times. This chain connects TRBV12-3 or TRBV12-4 to TRBJ2-2; 9 bases fit TRBD1. The CDR3 has 19 residues. Trimming took 0 bases from V and 2 from J; bases not matched to a gene: 10. The CDR3 nucleotides read TGTGCCAGCAGTTTAGCCCAGAGGGGACAGGGACTTAACACCGGGGAGCTGTTTTTT. Its protein product is CASSLAQRGQGLNTGELFF.

In its sample, this clonotype was seen a few times. The CDR3 nucleotides read TGTGCCAGCAGCTTAAGGACAGGGGGCGACGAGCAGTACTTC. This encodes CASSLRTGGDEQYF. This chain joins TRBV7-9 and TRBJ2-7, with 11 bases fitting TRBD1. The CDR3 spans 14 residues. The V and J ends lost 2 bases and 5 bases, in that order; junction bases with no gene match: 2. CDR1 and CDR2 from the germline V gene are SEHNR and FQNEAQ (reference sequence).

A few counts support this clonotype. The chain uses TRBV5-1 and TRBJ1-1; D is possibly TRBD1 (5 bases). This CDR3 is built from 12 residues. The V gene lost 4 bases and the J gene lost 10 bases, with 14 bases spanning the gap. Looked up from germline, CDR1 is SGHRS and CDR2 is YFSETQ. Here the CDR3 DNA reads TGCGCCAGCAGCCTAGAACGGGGGGTAGCTTTCTTT. Protein: CASSLERGVAFF.

The chain links TRBV18 to TRBJ2-6, with D hard to call. Germline lookup yields CDR1 KGHSH and CDR2 LQKENI. CDR3 length: 15 amino acids. V lost 1 base and J lost 0, with 4 bases in between. CDR3 nucleotide sequence: TGTGCCAGCTCACCACGGGGCTCTGGGGCCAACGTCCTGACTTTC. This encodes CASSPRGSGANVLTF.

The table lists this clonotype with a few counts. The chain has TRBV29-1 and TRBJ1-3; the D gene is possibly TRBD1 (5 bases). Per the germline V gene, CDR1 is SQVTM and CDR2 is ANQGSEA. Trimming shortened V by 6 bases and J by 0 bases, and 12 bases separated the two germline ends. The CDR3 spans 14 residues. The CDR3 is CSVGRRSSGNTIYF. The CDR3 DNA is TGCAGCGTGGGACGGAGGTCCTCTGGAAACACCATATATTTT.

There are many counts of this clonotype. V gene TRBV21-1 combines with J gene TRBJ1-3. TRBV21-1 is shown as a pseudogene. CDR3 length: 17 residues. DNA for the CDR3: TGTGCCAGCAGCAGAGCCTTGGGAGTACTGACTGGAAACACCATATATTTT. Protein product: CASSRALGVLTGNTIYF.

The chain employs TRBV7-8 and TRBJ1-1; weak D call: TRBD1 (5 bases). There are 17 residues in the CDR3. Germline CDR1 and CDR2: SGHVS and FQNEAQ. The V end was cut by 1 base, the J end by 3 bases, with 18 bases between. The CDR3 is CASSLGGWIPADTEAFF. The DNA of the CDR3 is TGTGCCAGCAGCTTAGGGGGGTGGATCCCGGCGGACACTGAAGCTTTCTTT. The full variable domain, with the rest looked up from reference TRBV7-8 and TRBJ1-1, is GAGVSQSPRYKVAKRGQDVALRCDPISGHVSLFWYQQALGQGPEFLTYFQNEAQLDKSGLPSDRFFAERPEGSVSTLKIQRTQQEDSAVYLCASSLGGWIPADTEAFFGQGTRLTVV.

In its sample, this clonotype was seen a few times. The chain joins TRBV7-3 to TRBJ2-3; tentatively, D is TRBD2 (5 bases). With 5 bases removed from V and 3 bases from J, the gap between germline ends came to 9 bases. The length of the CDR3 is 13 residues. CDR1 SGHTA and CDR2 FQGTGA come from the germline V gene. The CDR3 here is CASSRSVTDTQYF. CDR3 nucleotides: TGTGCCAGCAGCCGTAGCGTGACAGATACGCAGTATTTT.

V and J are TRBV7-2 and TRBJ2-5, with D possibly matching TRBD2 (5 bases). CDR3 length: 13 residues. V lost 5 bases to trimming and J lost 5 bases, with 12 bases between them. Per the germline V gene, CDR1 is SGHTA and CDR2 is FQGNSA. The CDR3 loop reads CASSNPPGETQYF. The CDR3 DNA reads TGTGCCAGCAGCAACCCACCGGGGGAGACCCAGTACTTC. Supplemented by reference TRBV7-2 and TRBJ2-5, the full variable domain reads GAGVSQSPSNKVTEKGKDVELRCDPISGHTALYWYRQSLGQGLEFLIYFQGNSAPDKSGLPSDRFSAERTGGSVSTLTIQRTQQEDSAVYLCASSNPPGETQYFGPGTRLLVL.